What follows are 4 T cell receptor beta chains derived from one specimen sequenced in a study of OX40 agonist ivuxolimab in advanced cancers. Profiled with immunoSEQ multiplex PCR; TCRdb holds only in-frame clones, not every one. Of 75,000 to 95,000 clones listed, 80% to 90% are singletons. The sequences come from CD4+ or CD8+ T cells sorted from blood, collected in a trial of the OX40 agonist ivuxolimab. These receptors were collected from an adult with an advanced solid tumor such as melanoma, head and neck, liver or kidney cancer.

The gene calls are TRBV5-8 and TRBJ2-7, with unresolved D. The V end lost 0 bases, the J end lost 4 bases, and 2 bases lay between the germline ends. CDR3 size: 11 residues. The germline V gene has CDR1 SGHTS and CDR2 YDEGEE. The chain's CDR3 is CASSLGYEQYV. CDR3 bases: TGTGCCAGCAGCTTGGGGTACGAGCAGTACGTC.

The chain joins TRBV4-3 to TRBJ2-1; 7 nucleotides align to TRBD2. This CDR3 has 16 amino acids. Trimming cost V 1 base and J 4 bases; bases outside gene matches: 7. Germline assignment: CDR1 LGHNA and CDR2 YSLEER. CDR3 bases: TGCGCCAGCAGCCAAGTTGGGGTGGGAGGGTACAATGAGCAGTTCTTC. Protein product: CASSQVGVGGYNEQFF.

The chain couples TRBV7-9 to TRBJ1-2; D is possibly TRBD1 (6 bases). CDR3 size: 13 residues. V lost 5 bases and J 6 bases, leaving 13 bases between the germline ends. Germline lookup yields CDR1 SEHNR and CDR2 FQNEAQ (reference sequence). The CDR3 bases are TGTGCCAGCAGCCCAGCCCGGGACAATGGCTACACCTTC. It translates to CASSPARDNGYTF.

V and J are TRBV10-2 and TRBJ2-7; D gene unclear. The germline gives CDR1 WSHSY, CDR2 SAAADI. Trimming stripped 2 bases from V and 7 bases from J, with 6 bases between. This CDR3 comprises 11 residues. The CDR3 nucleotides are TGCGCCAGCAGTGAGGGGGTAGAGCAGTACGTC. The encoded protein is CASSEGVEQYV.